Each of the 16 T cell receptor beta chains below was sequenced from the same sample in a study of early T cells in non-severe SARS-CoV-2 infection. TCRdb itself ran the 5' RACE reads through MiXCR, one entry per CDR3 protein. The repertoire includes 65,000 to 85,000 distinct CDR3 sequences, roughly 12% of them detected once, and 1% to 1.4% sits in the top ten. The sequencing sample was made of whole blood. These receptors all come from an adult who was a healthcare worker with PCR-confirmed SARS-CoV-2 infection or an uninfected control (not recorded which).

This clonotype was seen repeatedly, ten times or more. This CDR3 is CASSLGGVREQFF. CDR3 coding DNA: TGTGCCAGCAGCTTAGGAGGCGTTAGGGAGCAGTTCTTC. The V and J genes are TRBV11-2 and TRBJ2-1; D is unclear. The CDR3 length is 13 residues. From germline, CDR1 is SGHAT and CDR2 FQNNGV. V lost 1 base, J lost 10 bases, and 11 bases lay in between.

J is TRBJ1-1 and V is TRBV29-1; D perhaps matches TRBD1 (5 bases). The CDR3 is 11 amino acids. The germline CDR1 and CDR2 sequences are SQVTM and ANQGSEA. Deletions cut 4 bases from V and 10 bases from J, with 13 bases between. CDR3 sequence reads: CSVGKRGAAFF. CDR3 sequence (DNA): TGCAGCGTTGGCAAAAGGGGTGCAGCTTTCTTT.

The chain couples TRBV10-1 to TRBJ2-7; D gene uncertain. The CDR3 extends over 13 amino acids. Trimming stripped 0 bases from V and 0 bases from J, with 3 bases between. CDR1 and CDR2 from the germline V gene are WNHNN and SYGVQD (reference sequence). The CDR3 region has the DNA TGCGCCAGCAGTGAGTCCCTCTCCTACGAGCAGTACTTC. This sequence encodes CASSESLSYEQYF.

This clonotype has more than one count but fewer than ten. The J gene is TRBJ1-4, the V gene TRBV15, with D tentatively TRBD1 (6 bases). Germline V lookup: CDR1 LNHNV, CDR2 YYDKDF (reference sequence). CDR3 length equals 12 residues. V lost 0 bases and J 12 bases, leaving 8 bases between the germline ends. The CDR3 bases are TGTGCCACCAGCAGAGATAGGGGGGAACTGTTTTTT. This translates into CATSRDRGELFF.

This clonotype was observed a few times. The chain has TRBV6-5 and TRBJ1-1; D is undetermined. CDR1 MNHEY and CDR2 SVGAGI come from the germline V gene. Trimming took 0 bases from V and 12 from J, leaving 20 bases between them. This CDR3 contains 15 residues. The CDR3 DNA reads as TGTGCCAGCAGTTACTCCCGAACTTTCCCCGAGGAAACTTTCTTT. Amino acid sequence: CASSYSRTFPEETFF.

The V gene is TRBV28, the J gene TRBJ2-7; 8 nucleotides match TRBD1. The CDR3 length is 12 residues. The germline CDR1 and CDR2 sequences are MDHEN and SYDVKM. Trimming took 8 bases from V and 4 from J; bases not matched to a gene: 4. The CDR3 DNA sequence: TGTGCCAGCGGGGACAGGCAATACGAGCAGTACTTC. Its protein is CASGDRQYEQYF.

This clonotype was detected ten times or more. CDR3 nucleotide sequence: TGTGCCAGCAGTTTGAATCAGGGACTCGGCTACACCTTC. This encodes CASSLNQGLGYTF. This chain connects TRBV12-3 or TRBV12-4 to TRBJ1-2; D possibly corresponds to TRBD1 (5 bases). V was cut by 3 bases and J by 8 bases, with 13 bases left in between. The CDR3 contains 13 residues.

This clonotype showed up many times. Germline is not matched at one junction end, which may reflect a read error. CDR3 in amino acids: CASTYGTSGNPRFF. CDR3 DNA: TGTGCCAGCACTTACGGGACTAGCGGGAATCCGAGGTTCTTC. This sequence joins TRBV6-2 or TRBV6-3 and TRBJ2-1; TRBD2 matches at 13 bases. This CDR3 comprises 14 residues. Germline-derived CDR1 and CDR2 are MNHEY and SVGEGT.

The gene calls are TRBV7-2 and TRBJ1-6; no firm D call. This CDR3 is built from 15 residues. CDR1 is SGHTA, CDR2 FQGNSA, per germline. Trimming removed 1 base from V and 2 bases from J, with 6 bases in between. The DNA of the CDR3 is TGTGCCAGCAGCTTAGACGGGACCTATAATTCACCCCTCCACTTT. It encodes CASSLDGTYNSPLHF.

Many counts were recorded for this clonotype. The chain couples TRBV11-2 to TRBJ1-2; 7 nucleotides match TRBD1. V shed 5 bases and J 4 bases; nucleotides not matched to a gene: 7. The CDR3 totals 14 residues. The V gene's germline CDR1 is SGHAT and CDR2 FQNNGV. The CDR3 spells CASSPTGVGYGYTF. The CDR3 nucleotides are TGTGCCAGCAGCCCCACAGGGGTCGGCTATGGCTACACCTTC.

The genes are TRBV5-6 and TRBJ2-3; the D gene is possibly TRBD1 (6 bases). CDR1 and CDR2 from the germline V gene are SGHDT and YYEEEE. The length of the CDR3 is 13 residues. V gave up 4 bases and J gave up 5 bases, with 11 bases separating them. For the CDR3, the DNA is TGTGCCAGCAGCGTTAAGGGGGTAGATACGCAGTATTTT. Translated, it gives CASSVKGVDTQYF.

This clonotype was counted at least ten times. The chain is built from TRBV7-2 and TRBJ2-5; a weak D match, TRBD2 (5 bases). Trimming cost V 3 bases and J 7 bases, with 21 bases left between them. Germline-derived CDR1 and CDR2 are SGHTA and FQGNSA. The CDR3 consists of 16 residues. The CDR3 here is CASSFVRATLLGTQYF. In DNA form, the CDR3 reads TGTGCCAGCAGCTTTGTGCGGGCAACTCTCCTAGGGACCCAGTACTTC.

This clonotype was seen only once. The chain carries TRBV14 and TRBJ1-4, with D perhaps matching TRBD1 (6 bases). Germline lookup yields CDR1 SGHDN and CDR2 FVKESK. CDR3 size: 16 residues. V was cut by 6 bases and J by 7 bases, with 21 bases left in between. In nucleotides, the CDR3 is TGTGCCAGCAGAAAGACAGGTGGGGCCGGAGGTGAAAAACTGTTTTTT. Amino acid sequence: CASRKTGGAGGEKLFF.

The genes are TRBV5-4 and TRBJ2-5; D uncertain. Trimming took off 3 bases at V and 5 bases at J, with 11 bases between the two ends. This CDR3 is built from 13 residues. The V gene's germline CDR1 is SGHNT and CDR2 YYREEE (reference sequence). CDR3 sequence (DNA): TGTGCCAGCAGCTCGGTTCCTGGGGAGACCCAGTACTTC. Translating gives CASSSVPGETQYF.

This clonotype appeared many times. The V and J genes are TRBV5-6 and TRBJ2-1; perhaps TRBD2 as D (6 bases). Germline V lookup: CDR1 SGHDT, CDR2 YYEEEE. V lost 4 bases and J lost 8, with 13 bases in between. The CDR3 totals 13 residues. CDR3 sequence reads: CASSPGLTDEQFF. The CDR3 coding sequence is TGTGCCAGCAGCCCGGGACTTACAGATGAGCAGTTCTTC.

This clonotype came up many times. This chain uses TRBV6-9 with TRBJ1-6; D might be TRBD1 (6 bases). Per the germline V gene, CDR1 is MNHGY and CDR2 is SVAAGI. Trimming removed 11 bases from V and 0 bases from J, with 23 bases in between. The CDR3 covers 18 residues. The CDR3 is CASEKTGQRGSYNSPLHF. The CDR3 DNA reads TGTGCCTCAGAAAAGACCGGACAGCGGGGCTCCTATAATTCACCCCTCCACTTT.